The present TCR beta chain was sequenced within a study of cytomegalovirus exposure and HLA in healthy donors. Study findings and constraints: Later, an analysis showed that TCR beta chains associated with HLA were more clonally expanded than others that were equally common. A link between a missense DCLRE1C variant and TCR beta V- and J-gene trimming emerged from a later analysis. Sequencing likely caused a cluster of highly shared sequence variants.

With regard to this clone: What it binds is not known.

This CDR3 has 16 residues. After removal of 0 bases from V and 3 bases from J, the junction contained 4 bases not matched to a gene. Germline CDR1 reads SGDLS; CDR2 reads YYNGEE. Primers for the PCR totalled 60 Vbeta and 13 Jbeta. In the study's own analysis: About 12 million of some 80 million unique TCR beta chains were shared, per a later count. Using immunoSEQ multiplex PCR, the repertoire was profiled, and TCRdb retains in-frame clones only, with some absent. Clone size and the V and J calls come from that table; the DNA yielded D and trimming. The sample carries approximately 150,000 clones, over 70% recorded once.

This sequence originates from a man aged 18 to 30 in good health and CMV-seropositive. This chain joins TRBV9 and TRBJ2-3, with TRBD2 identical over 10 bases. Sequenced: PBMCs. The CDR3 sequence is CASSVVPSGSTDTQYF. CDR3 sequence (DNA): TGTGCCAGCAGCGTAGTCCCTAGCGGGAGTACAGATACGCAGTATTTT.